This T cell receptor (beta chain) was observed in a study of shared clonotypes between healthy human individuals. In the authors' workflow: Because ImmunoSEQ provided only junction sequences with no quality scores, the filtering differed. Profiled with immunoSEQ multiplex PCR; TCRdb holds only in-frame clones, not every one. V, J and clone size derive from that table, while D and trimming were established from the DNA sequence. The sample consists of around 2.5 million clones, roughly 93% of them appearing once. CDR3 length: 14 amino acids. Germline CDR1 and CDR2: MNHNS and SASEGT. V lost 6 bases, J lost 3 bases, and 9 bases lay in between.

The sample consisted of naive CD4+ T cells from PBMCs. The subset denotes: CD45RA+ positively selected. The chain links TRBV6-1 to TRBJ1-6, with D perhaps TRBD1 (6 bases). The clonotype was recovered from a man aged 18 to 30 in good health. Some clones in this sample may be carry-over from other donors' samples. CDR3 nucleotide sequence: TGTGCCAGCAGACAGGGAGACTATAATTCACCCCTCCACTTT. This sequence encodes CASRQGDYNSPLHF.